Below, 20 T cell receptor beta chains from the same sample are listed, as sequenced in a study of T cells in Graves' hyperthyroidism and ophthalmopathy. Amplification of TCR beta CDR3 regions used RNA as the template. The HTBI primer set drove a first-round RT-PCR of the TCR CDR3. TCRdb itself ran the multiplex PCR reads through MiXCR, one entry per CDR3 protein. Of under 750,000 distinct CDR3 sequences in the sample, around 20% were seen once. The specimen was blood. These TCRs come from a woman between 50 and 59 years old with Graves' hyperthyroidism that later progressed to Graves' ophthalmopathy.

The chain links TRBV28 to TRBJ1-2; D unclear. The CDR3 totals 14 residues. V lost 3 bases and J 4 bases, leaving 12 bases between the germline ends. The V gene's germline CDR1 is MDHEN and CDR2 SYDVKM. CDR3 sequence (DNA): TGTGCCAGCAGTTTGGGCAGAGTTCCCTATGGCTACACCTTC. It codes for CASSLGRVPYGYTF.

The chain is built from TRBV10-3 and TRBJ1-2; 9 positions match TRBD1. The CDR3 loop spans 13 amino acids. Trimming removed 4 bases from V and 8 bases from J; junction bases left unmatched: 5. The germline gives CDR1 ENHRY, CDR2 SYGVKD. The CDR3 protein is CAISGQGVGGYTF. DNA for the CDR3: TGTGCCATCAGTGGACAGGGGGTCGGAGGCTACACCTTC.

Concerning this clonotype itself: A much larger clone differs by one base, so this may be a read error. This CDR3 reads CGAREQGRDGYTF. The DNA for the CDR3 is TGCGGTGCTAGGGAACAGGGGAGAGATGGCTACACCTTC. V is TRBV20-1 and J is TRBJ1-2; the match to TRBD1 covers 7 bases. This CDR3 contains 13 residues. Germline V lookup: CDR1 DFQATT, CDR2 SNEGSKA (reference sequence).

This chain uses TRBV20-1 with TRBJ2-6; perhaps TRBD1 as D (6 bases). Germline CDR1 DFQATT, CDR2 SNEGSKA (reference sequence). V lost 6 bases to trimming and J lost 1 base, with 16 bases between them. The CDR3 consists of 16 residues. CDR3 bases: TGCAGTGCGGATTCGGACAGCGGTTCTGGGGCCAACGTCCTGACTTTC. Encoded protein: CSADSDSGSGANVLTF.

This chain joins TRBV27 and TRBJ2-7, with TRBD1 identical over 7 bases. The CDR3 consists of 14 residues. Trimming took 3 bases from V and 5 from J; bases not matched to a gene: 7. Germline CDR1 and CDR2: MNHEY and SMNVEV (reference sequence). CDR3 nucleotides: TGTGCCAGCAGTTTTGTAGACAGGGCCAACGAGCAGTACTTC. Translated: CASSFVDRANEQYF.

There are many counts of this clonotype. The V call is TRBV5-1, the J call TRBJ2-5; 8 bases align to TRBD2. Trimming at V came to 3 bases and at J to 2 bases, leaving 6 bases not matched to a gene. This CDR3 comprises 15 residues. Germline V gene lookup returns CDR1 SGHRS and CDR2 YFSETQ. The CDR3: CASSSAGTRQETQYF. CDR3 DNA: TGCGCCAGCAGCTCCGCCGGGACTAGACAAGAGACCCAGTACTTC. Full variable domain (missing parts from reference TRBV5-1 and TRBJ2-5): KAGVTQTPRYLIKTRGQQVTLSCSPISGHRSVSWYQQTPGQGLQFLFEYFSETQRNKGNFPGRFSGRQFSNSRSEMNVSTLELGDSALYLCASSSAGTRQETQYFGPGTRLLVL.

The genes are TRBV10-2 and TRBJ1-2; unclear D gene. The CDR3 runs 15 residues. Per germline, CDR1 WSHSY and CDR2 SAAADI. V lost 4 bases to trimming and J lost 2 bases, with 14 bases between them. This CDR3 reads CASSAYNTENYGYTF. The CDR3 DNA sequence: TGCGCCAGCAGTGCCTACAATACCGAGAACTATGGCTACACCTTC.

This clonotype was seen repeatedly, ten times or more. J is TRBJ2-3 and V is TRBV7-6; tentatively, D is TRBD1 or TRBD2 (6 bases each). In germline, CDR1 is SGHVS, CDR2 FNYEAQ. V lost 7 bases to trimming and J lost 0 bases, with 17 bases between them. The CDR3 runs 16 residues. The chain's CDR3 is CASTPGAKLSTDTQYF. CDR3 DNA: TGTGCCAGCACCCCGGGGGCAAAGCTCAGCACAGATACGCAGTATTTT. Complete variable domain (other parts from reference TRBV7-6 and TRBJ2-3): GAGVSQSPRYKVTKRGQDVALRCDPISGHVSLYWYRQALGQGPEFLTYFNYEAQQDKSGLPNDRFSAERPEGSISTLTIQRTEQRDSAMYRCASTPGAKLSTDTQYFGPGTRLTVL.

This clonotype was seen many times. The chain employs TRBV12-3 or TRBV12-4 and TRBJ1-1; 12 bases match TRBD1. The CDR3 is 14 amino acids. V lost 3 bases, J lost 7 bases, and 3 bases stayed unmatched. The CDR3 sequence is CASSFGTGGFEAFF. The CDR3 nucleotides read TGTGCCAGCAGTTTCGGGACAGGGGGCTTTGAAGCTTTCTTT.

The V gene is TRBV6-5, the J gene TRBJ2-1; no reliable D call. The CDR3 extends over 17 amino acids. Germline-derived CDR1 and CDR2 are MNHEY and SVGAGI. The V gene lost 0 bases and the J gene lost 8 bases, with 20 bases spanning the gap. The CDR3 bases are TGTGCCAGCAGTTACTCGATTTTGTTAAGTCGGGTGGATGAGCAGTTCTTC. Amino acid sequence: CASSYSILLSRVDEQFF.

V and J are TRBV6-2 or TRBV6-3 and TRBJ2-5, with unresolved D. Germline V gene sequence: CDR1 MNHEY, CDR2 SVGEGT. The CDR3 contains 12 residues. Trimming stripped 7 bases from V and 3 bases from J, with 9 bases between. CDR3 loop: CASTSREETQYF. DNA of the CDR3: TGTGCCAGCACCTCTCGGGAAGAGACCCAGTACTTC.

This clonotype was observed many times. The genes are TRBV20-1 and TRBJ2-1; D perhaps matches TRBD2 (5 bases). CDR1 and CDR2 (germline): DFQATT, SNEGSKA (reference sequence). V lost 5 bases and J lost 4, with 12 bases in between. The CDR3 extends over 13 amino acids. The DNA for the CDR3 is TGCAGTGCTTCCGGACTGGAATACAATGAGCAGTTCTTC. Protein product: CSASGLEYNEQFF.

This clonotype has at least ten counts. The CDR3 here is CASSPVPGRRLLSTGELFF. CDR3 nucleotide sequence: TGTGCCAGCAGCCCCGTGCCGGGACGCCGACTGCTGAGCACCGGGGAGCTGTTTTTT. The chain carries TRBV11-2 and TRBJ2-2; possibly TRBD1 or TRBD2 for D (5 bases each). The V and J ends lost 5 bases and 4 bases respectively, with 26 bases between them. This CDR3 contains 19 residues. Germline CDR1 and CDR2: SGHAT and FQNNGV.

This clonotype was seen only a few times. The rearrangement links TRBV27 to TRBJ2-3; D ambiguous. This CDR3 is 16 amino acids long. Germline-derived CDR1 and CDR2 are MNHEY and SMNVEV (reference sequence). The V and J ends lost 3 bases and 0 bases respectively, with 13 bases between them. The CDR3 region is CASSFLLLTSTDTQYF. The CDR3 coding sequence is TGTGCCAGCAGTTTTCTGTTGCTTACTAGCACAGATACGCAGTATTTT.

The sample holds many counts of this clonotype. The chain has TRBV3-1 and TRBJ2-7; 7 nucleotides line up with TRBD2. Losses at the gene ends were 0 bases for V and 3 bases for J; bases not matched to a gene: 5. The CDR3 runs to 15 residues. Germline lookup yields CDR1 LGHDT and CDR2 YNNKEL (reference sequence). CDR3 nucleotides: TGTGCCAGCAGCCAAGAGAGCGGGATCCGCTACGAGCAGTACTTC. The encoded protein is CASSQESGIRYEQYF.

This clonotype has at least ten counts. V usage is TRBV20-1 and J usage is TRBJ2-7, with 7 bases that match TRBD1. CDR3 length equals 15 residues. The V segment lost 0 bases and the J segment 0 bases; nucleotides outside the gene matches: 5. The germline CDR1 and CDR2 sequences are DFQATT and SNEGSKA (reference sequence). CDR3 DNA: TGCAGTGCTAGAGAGGGACAGCCTAACTCCTACGAGCAGTACTTC. Translation gives CSAREGQPNSYEQYF.

There are a few counts of this clonotype. The genes are TRBV13 and TRBJ1-1; 10 nucleotides agree with TRBD1. The germline V gene has CDR1 PRHDT and CDR2 FYEKMQ (reference sequence). V shed 8 bases, J shed 6 bases, and the junction held 3 bases outside the gene matches. The CDR3 runs 12 residues. CDR3: CASGTGEAEAFF. As DNA, the CDR3 is TGTGCCAGCGGGACAGGGGAAGCTGAAGCTTTCTTT.

The table lists this clonotype with a few counts. V gene TRBV18 combines with J gene TRBJ2-2; possibly TRBD1 for D (5 bases). The CDR3 is 17 amino acids. Germline values: CDR1 KGHSH, CDR2 LQKENI. Trimming stripped 0 bases from V and 0 bases from J, with 11 bases between. CDR3 bases: TGTGCCAGCTCACCACCATTTGGGGCAGCGAACACCGGGGAGCTGTTTTTT. Protein product: CASSPPFGAANTGELFF.

The V call is TRBV19, the J call TRBJ1-2, with 8 nucleotides matching TRBD1. CDR3 length: 15 amino acids. The germline V gene encodes CDR1 LNHDA and CDR2 SQIVND (reference sequence). Germline trimming cut 4 bases from V and 5 bases from J; bases unmatched to any gene: 9. CDR3 coding DNA: TGTGCCAGTAGTACCCCCGGGACAGGTGGTTATGGCTACACCTTC. Amino acids: CASSTPGTGGYGYTF.

A few counts support this clonotype. The chain couples TRBV20-1 to TRBJ2-1; the D is unclear. V was clipped by 0 bases and J by 9 bases, with 12 bases between them. Germline CDR1 and CDR2: DFQATT and SNEGSKA (reference sequence). This CDR3 contains 13 residues. The CDR3 sequence: CSARDAIPGEQFF. CDR3 bases: TGCAGTGCTAGAGACGCTATCCCCGGTGAGCAGTTCTTC.